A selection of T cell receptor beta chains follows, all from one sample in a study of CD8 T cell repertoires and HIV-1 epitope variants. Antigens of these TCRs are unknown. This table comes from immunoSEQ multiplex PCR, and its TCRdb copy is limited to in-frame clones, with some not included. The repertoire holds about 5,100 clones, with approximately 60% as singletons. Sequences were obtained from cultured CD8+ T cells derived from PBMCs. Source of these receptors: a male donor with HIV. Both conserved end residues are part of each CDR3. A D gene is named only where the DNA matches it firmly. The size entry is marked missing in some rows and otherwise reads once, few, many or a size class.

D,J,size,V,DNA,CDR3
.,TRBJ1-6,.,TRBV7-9,TGTGCCAGCAGCGAAAATCGGATTAATTCACCCCTCCACTTT,CASSENRINSPLHF
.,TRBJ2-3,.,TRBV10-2,TGCGCCAGCAGTGAGGCGGCAGGGCTCACAGATACGCAGTATTTT,CASSEAAGLTDTQYF
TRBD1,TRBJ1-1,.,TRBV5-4,TGTGCCAGCAGCTCGGGACAGCGTTCTGAAGCTTTCTTT,CASSSGQRSEAFF
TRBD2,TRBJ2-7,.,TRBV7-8,TGTGCCAGCAGCGGGACTAGCGGGAGGTCAGGCTACGAGCAGTACTTC,CASSGTSGRSGYEQYF
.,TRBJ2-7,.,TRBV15,TGTGCCACCAGCAGAGTACTTACAGGGTATCGATACGAGCAGTACTTC,CATSRVLTGYRYEQYF
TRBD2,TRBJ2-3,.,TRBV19,TGTGCCAGTAGTATGATAGCGGGGTCAGGCGATGCCGCCGGGAGTGTAACAGATACGCAGTATTTT,CASSMIAGSGDAAGSVTDTQYF
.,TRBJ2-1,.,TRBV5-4,TGTGCCAGCAGCTTTGCCTGGAGGGAGCAGTTCTTC,CASSFAWREQFF
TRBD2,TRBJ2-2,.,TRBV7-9,TGTGCCAGCAGCTCCGGGAGGACCGGGGAGCTGTTTTTT,CASSSGRTGELFF
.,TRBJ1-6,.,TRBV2,TGTGCCAGCAGTGAAGTCCTTAATTCACCCCTCCACTTT,CASSEVLNSPLHF
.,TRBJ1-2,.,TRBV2,TGTGCCAGCAGAATAGGCGGCGGCTATGGCTACACCTTC,CASRIGGGYGYTF
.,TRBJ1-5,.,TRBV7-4,TGTGCCAGCAGCTTGGGGGGGCCCTATCAGCCCCAGCATTTT,CASSLGGPYQPQHF
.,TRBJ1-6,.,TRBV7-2,TGTGCCAGCAGCTTAGGGAACCTAGGGGATTCACCCCTCCACTTT,CASSLGNLGDSPLHF
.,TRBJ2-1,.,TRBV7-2,TGTGCCAGCAGCGGCCTCAGGGGTAGCTCCTACAATGAGCAGTTCTTC,CASSGLRGSSYNEQFF
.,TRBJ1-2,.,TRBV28,TGTGCCAGCAGTTTATTACCAGGCCGTGGCTACACCTTC,CASSLLPGRGYTF
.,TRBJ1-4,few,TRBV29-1,TGCAGCGTTGGTGTGAGTGCAACTAATGAAAAACTGTTTTTT,CSVGVSATNEKLFF
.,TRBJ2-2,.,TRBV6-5,TGTGCCAGCAGTTACTACAGTACCGGGGAGCTGTTTTTT,CASSYYSTGELFF
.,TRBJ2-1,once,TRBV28,TGTGCCAGCAGTCTCGAGTACAATGAGCAGTTCTTC,CASSLEYNEQFF
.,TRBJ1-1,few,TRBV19,TGTGCCAGCCGGACGGGGAACACTGAAGCTTTCTTT,CASRTGNTEAFF
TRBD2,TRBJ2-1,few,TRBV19,TGTGCCAGTAGTATTACGGGAGGCTCCTACAATGAGCAGTTCTTC,CASSITGGSYNEQFF
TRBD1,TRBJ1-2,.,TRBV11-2,TGTGCCAGCAGCTCCGGACAGGGCTTCTATGGCTACACCTTC,CASSSGQGFYGYTF
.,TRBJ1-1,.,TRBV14,TGTGCCAGCAGCCAGTGGAGCACTGAAGCTTTCTTT,CASSQWSTEAFF
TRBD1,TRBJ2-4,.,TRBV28,TGTGCCAGCGCGTCCGGGACAGGGGATAAAAACATTCAGTACTTC,CASASGTGDKNIQYF
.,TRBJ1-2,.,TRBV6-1,TGTGCCAGCAGTCGGGATGCCAACTATGGCTACACCTTC,CASSRDANYGYTF
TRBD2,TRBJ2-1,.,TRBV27,TGTGCCAGCAGTCCACCGACTAGCGTGGGATACAATGAGCAGTTCTTC,CASSPPTSVGYNEQFF
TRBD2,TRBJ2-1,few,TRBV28,TGTGCCAGCAGTTCAGGAGCGGGAGGTACTTGGAATGAGCAGTTCTTC,CASSSGAGGTWNEQFF
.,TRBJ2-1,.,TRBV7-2,TGTGCCAGCAGCTCACGTGGACCGGGGTACAATGAGCAGTTCTTC,CASSSRGPGYNEQFF
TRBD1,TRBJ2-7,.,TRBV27,TGTGCCAGCAGTTACTCGGGTACAGGGGCCGCCTACGAGCAGTACTTC,CASSYSGTGAAYEQYF
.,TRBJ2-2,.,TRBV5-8,TGTGCCAGCAATTTGCTAAACACCGGGGAGCTGTTTTTT,CASNLLNTGELFF
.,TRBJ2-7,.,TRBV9,TGTGCCAGCAGCCCTCGTGGTGACTACGAGCAGTACTTC,CASSPRGDYEQYF
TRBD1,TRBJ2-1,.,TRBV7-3,TGTGCCAGCAGCTGGGGAGTCGGGACAGGGTACAATGAGCAGTTCTTC,CASSWGVGTGYNEQFF
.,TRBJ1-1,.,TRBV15,TGTGCCACCAGCCAACAGCCGAACACTGAAGCTTTCTTT,CATSQQPNTEAFF